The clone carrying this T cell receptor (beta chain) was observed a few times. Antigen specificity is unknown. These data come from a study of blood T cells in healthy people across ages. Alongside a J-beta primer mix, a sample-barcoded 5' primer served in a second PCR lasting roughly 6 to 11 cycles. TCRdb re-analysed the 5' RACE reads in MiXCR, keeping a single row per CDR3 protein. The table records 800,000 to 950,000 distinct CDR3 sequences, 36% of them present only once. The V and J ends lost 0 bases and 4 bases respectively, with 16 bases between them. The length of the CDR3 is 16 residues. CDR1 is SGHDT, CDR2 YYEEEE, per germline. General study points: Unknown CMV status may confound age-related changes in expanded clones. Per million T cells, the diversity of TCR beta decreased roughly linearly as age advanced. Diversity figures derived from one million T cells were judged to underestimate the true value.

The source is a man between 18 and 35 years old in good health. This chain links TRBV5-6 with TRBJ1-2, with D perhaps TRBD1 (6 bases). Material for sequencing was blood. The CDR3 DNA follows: TGTGCCAGCAGCTTGGCCGTTGCCCAGGGGAGCTATGGCTACACCTTC. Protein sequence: CASSLAVAQGSYGYTF.